The clone carrying this TCR beta chain was seen ten or more times. Its antigen remains unidentified. From germline, CDR1 is MNHEY and CDR2 SVGAGI. The V and J ends lost 2 bases and 10 bases, in that order; junction bases with no gene match: 11. The CDR3 totals 16 residues. The data stem from a study of T-cell reconstitution after alpha-beta-depleted transplantation in children. Findings and caveats of the study: One year post-transplant, T-cell counts and diversity were largely derived from T cells produced anew.

Unique molecular identifiers were used in preparing the TCRbeta library. TCRdb re-derived calls from the PCR reads in MiXCR, one entry per CDR3 protein. The repertoire holds around 90,000 distinct CDR3 sequences, with about 14% as singletons. The sample was PBMCs, mostly from graft donor cells, taken 180 days after TCRalphabeta/CD19-depleted stem cell transplant. J is TRBJ2-1 and V is TRBV6-5, with TRBD1 matching 10 bases. This clonotype originated in a male patient between 2 and 10 years old who had a stem cell transplant for acute lymphoblastic leukemia, so the T cells may come from the graft donor. The CDR3 here is CASSYATGQGIGEQFF. The CDR3 region has the DNA TGTGCCAGCAGTTACGCGACGGGACAGGGGATCGGGGAGCAGTTCTTC.